This TCR beta chain originates from a study of breast tumors, draining lymph nodes, adjacent tissues. Breast cancer patients provided tissue from their axillary draining lymph nodes. TCRdb called the multiplex PCR reads again in MiXCR, with one record for every CDR3 protein. The sample holds 70,000 to 85,000 distinct CDR3 sequences; about 21% are singletons and the top ten take approximately 2.5%. V shed 5 bases and J shed 4 bases, with 10 bases lying between them. This CDR3 is built from 13 residues. CDR1 is SGHTA, CDR2 FQGNSA, per germline. There are many counts of this clonotype. Its antigen is not known. Study-wide results and caveats: Tumor and nontumor repertoires were significantly more similar in luminal-like than in basal-like breast cancer.

This chain connects TRBV7-2 to TRBJ2-3; possibly TRBD2 for D (5 bases). The source is a female donor with breast cancer. Some clones in this sample may be carry-over from other donors' samples. Specimen: axillary lymph node tissue. The DNA for the CDR3 is TGTGCCAGCAGCGCGCCCGGGGCAGATACGCAGTATTTT. Residues: CASSAPGADTQYF.